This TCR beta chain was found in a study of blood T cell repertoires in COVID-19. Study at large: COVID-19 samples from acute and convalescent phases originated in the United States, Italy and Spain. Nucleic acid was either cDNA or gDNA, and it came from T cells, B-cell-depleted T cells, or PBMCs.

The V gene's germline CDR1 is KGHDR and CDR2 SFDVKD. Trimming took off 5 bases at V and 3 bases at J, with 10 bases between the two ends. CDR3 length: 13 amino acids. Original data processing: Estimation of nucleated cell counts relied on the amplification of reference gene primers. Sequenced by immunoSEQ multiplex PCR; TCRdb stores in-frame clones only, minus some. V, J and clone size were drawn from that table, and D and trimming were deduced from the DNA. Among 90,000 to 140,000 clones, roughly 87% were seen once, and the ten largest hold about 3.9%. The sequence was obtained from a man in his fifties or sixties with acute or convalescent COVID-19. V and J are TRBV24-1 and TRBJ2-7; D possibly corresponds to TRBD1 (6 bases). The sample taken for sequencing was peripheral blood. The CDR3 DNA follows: TGTGCCACCAGTGGGGGCAGGGGCTACGAGCAGTACTTC. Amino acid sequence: CATSGGRGYEQYF.